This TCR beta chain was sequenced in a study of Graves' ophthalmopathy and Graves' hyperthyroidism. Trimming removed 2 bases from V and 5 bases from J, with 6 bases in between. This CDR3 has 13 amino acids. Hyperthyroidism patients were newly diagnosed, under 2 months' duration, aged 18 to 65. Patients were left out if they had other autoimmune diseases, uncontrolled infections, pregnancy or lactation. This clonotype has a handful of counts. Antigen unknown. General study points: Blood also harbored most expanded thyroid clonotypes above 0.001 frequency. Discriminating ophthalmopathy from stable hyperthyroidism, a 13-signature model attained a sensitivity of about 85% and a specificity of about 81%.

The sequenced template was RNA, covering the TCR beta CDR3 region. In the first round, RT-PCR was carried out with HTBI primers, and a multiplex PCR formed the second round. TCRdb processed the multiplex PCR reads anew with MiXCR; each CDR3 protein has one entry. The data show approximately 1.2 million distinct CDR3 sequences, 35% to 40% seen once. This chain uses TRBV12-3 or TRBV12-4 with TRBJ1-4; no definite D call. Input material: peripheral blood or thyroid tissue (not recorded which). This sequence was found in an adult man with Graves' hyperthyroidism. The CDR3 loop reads CASSLMGNEKLFF. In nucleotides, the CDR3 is TGTGCCAGCAGTTTAATGGGGAATGAAAAACTGTTTTTT.